The 2 T cell receptor beta chains presented below share a single source sample, sequenced in a study of Ad26.COV2.S vaccination and SARS-CoV-2 variants. Profiled with immunoSEQ multiplex PCR; TCRdb holds only in-frame clones, not every one. In the table there are about 680,000 clones, 89% of which are singletons. The treatment: some 20 received Ad26.COV2.S at low or high dose, single or two shots; 5 received placebo; per-sample allocation not given. Collection of the samples took place on day 63 after the first injection of vaccine or placebo. The specimen comprised peripheral blood, sampled in a trial of Ad26.COV2.S vaccine versus placebo. The source of these receptors is a person between 18 and 60 years old who received the Ad26.COV2.S COVID-19 vaccine or a placebo.

J is TRBJ1-2 and V is TRBV3-1 (or the pseudogene TRBV3-2), with D possibly matching TRBD1 (5 bases). Trimming took 1 base from V and 3 from J, leaving 9 bases between them. Germline loops: CDR1 LGHDT, CDR2 YNNKEL (reference sequence). The CDR3 consists of 14 residues. The CDR3 region is CASSQAGVDYGYTF. The CDR3 nucleotides are TGTGCCAGCAGCCAAGCGGGGGTGGACTATGGCTACACCTTC.

The chain combines TRBV10-3 with TRBJ2-3, with D perhaps TRBD2 (6 bases). CDR1 ENHRY and CDR2 SYGVKD come from the germline V gene. Deletions cut 7 bases from V and 6 bases from J, with 14 bases between. This CDR3 has 13 residues. CDR3 DNA sequence: TGTGCCATCACGGAGGGAGCGGGTGATACGCAGTATTTT. It is translated as CAITEGAGDTQYF.